This T cell receptor (beta chain) was documented in a study of a mutant IDH1 vaccine in newly diagnosed glioma (dated by TCRdb to about 2021). Regarding the research as a whole: Patients were given eight vaccinations, in weeks 1, 3, 5, 7, 11, 15, 19 and 23, which matched visits V03 through V10. In the chemotherapy-containing groups, vaccination started alongside temozolomide cycles, whereas in patients who had radiotherapy alone it started 4-6 weeks after radiotherapy. Of the 25 to 35 patients who were treated, around 62% were male and around 40% were female, and the mean age was around 43 years. Prior to enrollment, patients had been given standard therapy consisting of radiotherapy alone, temozolomide alone, or radiochemotherapy with temozolomide, with the combination given to most patients. Peripheral blood was collected at six visits: V03 (baseline), V05, V07, V10, V12 and V13. For exploratory analyses, longitudinal TCRB deep sequencing was carried out in about two dozen treated patients wherever samples were available.

Sequences ENHRY (CDR1) and SYGVKD (CDR2) are obtained from the germline V gene. Relative to germline, V is 2 bases shorter and J is 4 bases shorter, with 6 bases between their ends. Including cysteine and phenylalanine, the CDR3 has 13 amino acids. Only the CDR3 DNA is retained, 39 bases long and in frame from the first base. Receptor amplification or capture employed the immunoSEQ multiplex PCR assay. Rearranged TCR beta chain sequences were amplified using the hsTCRB Kit according to the manufacturer's protocol. TCRB libraries were sequenced on an Illumina MiSeq. Under the source paper's analysis protocol: The kit vendor's proprietary platform handled demultiplexing, trimming and gene mapping. TCRdb re-hosts the immuneACCESS table, in-frame sequences only. Its copies lack some clones; in the studies checked, an unresolved V gene accounts for under half of them, and the cause for the rest is not known. V and J calls and clone size come straight from that table; D and trimming were deduced from the DNA. In this sample the table shows 50,000 to 65,000 clones, 70% to 90% of which occur a single time. Jointly, the top ten make up approximately 3.6% of the sample.

The time point label on this specimen signifies: week 5, during vaccination. Every vaccine dose consisted of 300 ug of a 20-mer mutant IDH1 peptide in Montanide, administered subcutaneously together with topical imiquimod. Newly diagnosed WHO grade 3 or 4 IDH1-mutant astrocytomas showing loss of nuclear ATRX were present in the donors. The samples were drawn from NOA16, a multicentre, single-arm, open-label phase I trial in Germany that tested a mutant IDH1 peptide vaccine in humans for the first time. Genomic DNA for TCRB sequencing was isolated from EDTA blood with the DNeasy Blood and Tissue Kit. Overall results and qualifications from the work: According to the authors, sample limitations meant that analyses of patient blood samples could not be reproduced. Pseudoprogression appeared unrelated to alterations in the top peripheral T cell clonotypes detected by TCRB sequencing. Immune responses induced by the vaccine were seen in 90% to 95% of patients across multiple MHC alleles. Selection of PBMC samples for TCRB deep sequencing was based on availability.

This clone was counted a few times. Its binding antigen is unknown. No quality values exist for individual bases; no much larger clone is one base distant. This clonotype was obtained from a man aged 25-45 years with glioma. This specimen was PBMCs, taken from a glioma patient whose treatment included an IDH1 peptide vaccine. The rearranged chain carries TRBV10-3 and TRBJ1-5; the D gene remains uncertain. In nucleotide form, the sequence is TGTGCCATCAGTGAGGGGATGAATCAGCCCCAGCATTTT. Its protein is CAISEGMNQPQHF.